The present TCR beta chain was sequenced within a study of T cell responses to AZD1222 COVID-19 vaccine. Clones were read by immunoSEQ multiplex PCR, and TCRdb kept only the in-frame ones, dropping some. The data contain fewer than 85,000 clones, about 90% of them singletons. This CDR3 is built from 12 residues. The V gene lost 6 bases and the J gene lost 5 bases, with 14 bases spanning the gap. CDR1 SQVTM and CDR2 ANQGSEA come from the germline V gene. This clone is a singleton in its sample. Antigen specificity is unknown. The study's findings and limits: The reported proportion of spike-specific TCRs targeting unmutated variant regions was nearly half. Two AZD1222 administrations were followed by greater Spike-specific TCR breadth and depth. Scientists sampled the repertoires only once the peak T cell response had passed.

The material was peripheral blood, obtained on day 0 of MenACWY control vaccination. J is TRBJ2-7 and V is TRBV29-1; D is uncertain. The origin of this receptor is an adult in good health. CDR3 region: CSVALGLNEQYF. Written as DNA, the CDR3 is TGCAGCGTAGCGTTGGGGTTGAACGAGCAGTACTTC.